This T cell receptor (beta chain) was captured by sequencing in a study of human T cells and chemical hapten exposure. As for the study in general: Weekly scalp doses of diphenylcyclopropenone were given to patients during the roughly 26-week study.

V shed 0 bases, J shed 3 bases, and the junction held 1 base outside the gene matches. The CDR3 is made up of 13 amino acids. Germline-derived CDR1 and CDR2 are DFQATT and SNEGSKA (reference sequence). This clonotype was picked up many times. TCRdb re-called the RACE reads with MiXCR, one entry per CDR3 protein. Seen here are about 40,000 distinct CDR3 sequences, approximately 3.3% observed once, and the top ten hold approximately 6.7%. Time point denoted: patch test 2, 6 weeks after DPC sensitization. The sample's treatment: therapeutic diphenylcyclopropenone sensitization with weekly scalp DPC. The sequences come from whole blood, collected in connection with sensitization to the hapten diphenylcyclopropenone (DPC). This chain connects TRBV20-1 to TRBJ1-2; 7 nucleotides agree with TRBD1. This TCR was recovered from a man in his forties or fifties with alopecia areata. Some clones in this sample may be carry-over from other donors' samples. CDR3 DNA: TGCAGTGCTAGAGAGGGACAGTACTATGGCTACACCTTC. Translating gives CSAREGQYYGYTF.